This T cell receptor beta chain was profiled in a study of shared clonotypes between healthy human individuals. Across the whole study: Used for every donor were three CD4 naive, three CD4 memory, two CD8 naive and one CD8 memory plate.

General study results and limits: Among the subsets, naive ones generally showed larger estimated richness than memory ones. Clonotype sharing among donors was expected to depend on sequencing depth.

CD4+ cells underwent separation, giving CD45RA+ naive and CD45RA-negative memory subsets. Trimming removed 3 bases from V and 10 bases from J, with 10 bases in between. CDR3 length equals 12 residues. The germline V gene has CDR1 SGHTA and CDR2 FQGNSA. TCRdb's table, derived via immunoSEQ multiplex PCR, lists solely in-frame clones and lacks some. The sample holds 2 million to 3 million clones, 90% to 95% seen once. This clone showed up just a few times. Its antigen remains unidentified. The chain links TRBV7-2 to TRBJ2-1; D might be TRBD1 (5 bases). The sample taken for sequencing was naive CD4+ T cells from PBMCs. The subset here: CD45RA+ positively selected. The TCR originated in a young man in good health. Some clones in this sample may be carry-over from other donors' samples. The CDR3 nucleotides read TGTGCCAGCAGCTTCGTTCGGACAGAGCAGTTCTTC. It encodes CASSFVRTEQFF.